A single sample gave rise to the 5 T cell receptor beta chains below, sequenced in a study of T cell changes during pregnancy in multiple sclerosis. Only in-frame clones appear in the TCRdb table, and some are missing; sequencing was by immunoSEQ multiplex PCR. Of about 32,000 clones detected, 85% to 90% appear once; the ten largest clones hold 10%. Sample: CD8+ T cells from peripheral blood mononuclear cells, taken in the second trimester of pregnancy. Receptor source: a female donor with multiple sclerosis, enrolled in a pregnancy study.

The V and J genes are TRBV27 and TRBJ2-5; weak D call: TRBD2 (6 bases). Germline values: CDR1 MNHEY, CDR2 SMNVEV (reference sequence). The CDR3 runs 14 residues. Trimming took 8 bases from V and 5 from J, leaving 18 bases between them. The CDR3 here is CASGEGGRRETQYF. Here the CDR3 DNA reads TGTGCCAGCGGAGAAGGAGGGAGGAGGGAGACCCAGTACTTC.

This rearrangement joins TRBV5-1 to TRBJ2-7, with 8 bases aligning to TRBD1. Trimming cost V 1 base and J 6 bases; bases outside gene matches: 6. The CDR3 spans 14 residues. CDR1 is SGHRS and CDR2 is YFSETQ in the germline V gene. CDR3 sequence reads: CASSLLDRDSEQYF. Written as DNA, the CDR3 is TGCGCCAGCAGCTTGCTGGACAGGGATTCCGAGCAGTACTTC.

The chain couples TRBV6-1 to TRBJ1-2; no firm D call. V lost 3 bases, J lost 3 bases, and 11 bases lay in between. The CDR3 contains 14 residues. Germline V gene sequence: CDR1 MNHNS, CDR2 SASEGT. CDR3 sequence (DNA): TGTGCCAGCAGTGAGGTCGTGGCGGACTATGGCTACACCTTC. Its protein product is CASSEVVADYGYTF.

Here the CDR3 DNA reads TGTGCCAGCCGGGGAGCCAATGAGCAGTTCTTC. Its protein product is CASRGANEQFF. The rearrangement links TRBV2 to TRBJ2-1; TRBD2 is a possible D gene (5 bases). CDR1 and CDR2 (germline): SNHLY, FYNNEI. Trimming pared 8 bases from V and 6 bases from J, leaving 8 bases between. This CDR3 has 11 amino acids.

This chain connects TRBV9 to TRBJ2-1, with TRBD1 matching 12 bases. Germline values: CDR1 SGDLS, CDR2 YYNGEE. CDR3 length equals 16 residues. V lost 3 bases, J lost 5 bases, and 6 bases stayed unmatched. For the CDR3, the DNA is TGTGCCAGCAGCGGAACGGGACAGGGGGCTAACAATGAGCAGTTCTTC. Its protein is CASSGTGQGANNEQFF.